This T cell receptor beta chain was captured by sequencing in a study of CD8+ T cells in alopecia areata. Background on the study: At a dose of 5 to 10 mg twice daily, oral tofacitinib was given to treated patients.

RNA was isolated and reverse transcribed to cDNA, the sequencing template. Using immunoSEQ multiplex PCR, the repertoire was profiled, and TCRdb retains in-frame clones only, with some absent. The sample carries about 200,000 clones, 30% to 40% recorded once. As to treatment: oral pan-JAK inhibitor, 5-10 mg twice daily. About this clone itself: The same CDR3 can be traced to other DNA sequences in this sample.

V gave up 2 bases and J gave up 3 bases, with 3 bases separating them. CDR3 size: 11 residues. Germline-derived CDR1 and CDR2 are SGHRS and YFSETQ. The starting material was CD4+ T cells sorted from blood, obtained at approximately week 30, from a patient treated with tofacitinib. The receptor comes from a human donor with alopecia areata. This chain connects TRBV5-1 to TRBJ2-7; D not resolved. The CDR3 loop is CASSLNYEQYF. The DNA for the CDR3 is TGCGCCAGCAGCTTAAACTACGAGCAGTACTTC.